This T cell receptor beta chain derives from a study of T cells in tuberculosis. Study findings and constraints: Selection depended on which cryopreserved specimens were available. The TCR-beta difference was not significant; alpha differences partly reflected length. Active tuberculosis TCR-alpha repertoires lay closer to GMM-specific TCRs than IGRA-negative controls, suggesting clonal expansion.

Assay: immunoSEQ multiplex PCR; the TCRdb copy retains only in-frame clones and omits some. Of some 31,000 clones detected, around 95% appear once; the ten largest clones hold under 3%. A note on this clone: Its antigen is unidentified.

There are 14 residues in the CDR3. The germline V and J ends were trimmed by 6 bases and 2 bases, with 14 bases remaining between them. Germline assignment: CDR1 WSHSY and CDR2 SAAADI. Each donor contributed around 100,000 T cells on average, unsorted. The sample was PBMCs. This receptor was taken from a donor between 10 and 35 years old with latent tuberculosis or without tuberculosis infection. The chain carries TRBV10-2 and TRBJ2-7, with a possible D match to TRBD2 (5 bases). In nucleotides, the CDR3 is TGCGCCAGCAGCTCCCCCCGGGGTGCCTACGAGCAGTACTTC. Residues: CASSSPRGAYEQYF.